This T cell receptor (beta chain) was captured in a study of T cells expressing NK-cell markers. About the study: HCMV seropositivity marked most of the eight sequenced donors; one was seronegative.

As concerns this clonotype: Antigen unknown.

The CDR3 has 17 residues. Germline V gene data show CDR1 as SGHRS and CDR2 as YFSETQ. Study-wide results and caveats: There were a handful of donors in whom these clonotypes also led the CD3+CD56-NKG2C+ fraction. In about six donors, dominant CD3+CD56+NKG2C+ clones formed roughly 1.0-7.5% of CD8+ cells.

TCR beta cDNA was made by 5'RACE template switching with UMIs. TCRdb re-called the 5' RACE reads and catalogs CDR3 proteins one per entry, DNA excluded. Here the sample table reports about 460,000 distinct CDR3 sequences. This sequence was found in a woman aged 50 to 60 in good health. The V and J genes are TRBV5-1 and TRBJ2-7; the TCRdb call, TRBD2, lacks DNA for checking. The sequenced material came from blood T cells: a sorted CD56 or NKG2C T cell subset, CD4+ or CD8+ T cells, or bulk PBMC T cells (not recorded which). The CDR3 here is CASSLSPTSGPFYEQYF. The variable domain in full, with the rest retrieved from reference TRBV5-1 and TRBJ2-7, is KAGVTQTPRYLIKTRGQQVTLSCSPISGHRSVSWYQQTPGQGLQFLFEYFSETQRNKGNFPGRFSGRQFSNSRSEMNVSTLELGDSALYLCASSLSPTSGPFYEQYFGPGTRLTVT.